This is a list of T cell receptor beta chains from one sample in a study of CD8 T cells in ankylosing spondylitis. TCRdb independently ran MiXCR on the 5' RACE reads; one entry per CDR3 protein. Of about 33,000 distinct CDR3 sequences detected, 13% appear once; the ten largest clones hold 32%. What was sequenced was synovial fluid, either unsorted or a sorted T cell fraction (not recorded which). All receptors derive from a male donor with ankylosing spondylitis. Both conserved end residues are part of each CDR3. Each record gives: clone size, D gene, V gene, J gene, CDR3 DNA, CDR3 protein. D genes are given only for firm matches. Clone size is not always given. Where it is, it says once, few, many or a class for expanded clones.

>many|-|TRBV29-1|TRBJ2-3
TGCAGCGTCCCGGGACCAGCAGCAGATACGCAGTATTTT
CSVPGPAADTQYF
>few|-|TRBV6-5|TRBJ1-2
TGTGCCAGCAGTTACTCGATCGGGGGGCGCTCAGACTATGGCTACACCTTC
CASSYSIGGRSDYGYTF
>many|TRBD1|TRBV20-1|TRBJ2-1
TGCAGTGCTTTACAGGGGGACCAGATATACAATGAGCAGTTCTTC
CSALQGDQIYNEQFF
>few|TRBD2|TRBV4-3|TRBJ2-1
TGCGCCAGCAGCCATGAGATAGCGGGAGGGAGGTACAATGAGCAGTTCTTC
CASSHEIAGGRYNEQFF
>few|-|TRBV29-1|TRBJ2-4
TGCAGCGTAATAGCCAAAAACATTCAGTACTTC
CSVIAKNIQYF
>-|TRBD2|TRBV25-1|TRBJ2-5
TGTGCCAGCACCCCCAGACTAGCGGGGCAGACCCAGTACTTC
CASTPRLAGQTQYF
>few|-|TRBV20-1|TRBJ2-1
TGCAGTGCATGGAAGGGAACCTACAATGAGCAGTTCTTC
CSAWKGTYNEQFF
>many|-|TRBV7-8|TRBJ1-3
TGTGCCAGCAGCTTAGAGTCCCGTGGCAGGCTGAGCTCTGGAAACACCATATATTTT
CASSLESRGRLSSGNTIYF
>-|-|TRBV5-6|TRBJ1-2
TGTGCCAGCAGACCGGGAGGGTACTATGGCTACACCTTC
CASRPGGYYGYTF
>many|TRBD2|TRBV7-6|TRBJ2-3
TGTGCCAGCAGCCTCCCACTAGCGGGGGGGCCCACAGATACGCAGTATTTT
CASSLPLAGGPTDTQYF
>-|TRBD2|TRBV3-1|TRBJ2-1
TGTGCCAGCAGCCCAACTAGCGGGAGTAGAGGTGAGCAGTTCTTC
CASSPTSGSRGEQFF
>few|-|TRBV7-6|TRBJ2-1
TGTGCCAGCAGCCCTCGGACTGGCGGTGAGCAGTTCTTC
CASSPRTGGEQFF
>-|-|TRBV5-1|TRBJ1-1
TGCGCCAGCAGCTTGGTTGGACAAATGAACACTGAAGCTTTCTTT
CASSLVGQMNTEAFF
>many|TRBD1|TRBV29-1|TRBJ2-1
TGCAGCGTTGAATCGGGACAGGGCTTGATTGAGCAGTTCTTC
CSVESGQGLIEQFF
>many|-|TRBV6-5|TRBJ2-5
TGTGCCAGCAGTTATAAGTCTGGGGGGGAGACCCAGTACTTC
CASSYKSGGETQYF
>many|-|TRBV6-6|TRBJ1-5
TGTGCCAGCAGTGGTAATCAGCCCCAGCATTTT
CASSGNQPQHF
>many|-|TRBV4-3|TRBJ2-7
TGCGCCAGCAGCCCTGTCTCGGGACAATACTACGAGCAGTACTTC
CASSPVSGQYYEQYF
>few|TRBD1|TRBV20-1|TRBJ1-5
TGCAGTGCTAGAGCGGGACAGGGGGCATATAGCAATCAGCCCCAGCATTTT
CSARAGQGAYSNQPQHF
>-|-|TRBV6-2/TRBV6-3|TRBJ2-1
TGTGCCAGCAGTTACTCCGACAGGTGGCCCTACAATGAGCAGTTCTTC
CASSYSDRWPYNEQFF
>few|TRBD1|TRBV12-3/TRBV12-4|TRBJ2-7
TGTGCCAGCAGCTCTACAGGGGTCTACGAGCAGTACTTC
CASSSTGVYEQYF
>many|-|TRBV6-4|TRBJ1-1
TGTGCCAGCAAGGAGAGCGAGAACACTGAAGCTTTCTTT
CASKESENTEAFF
>-|-|TRBV28|TRBJ1-2
TGTGCCAGCAGTTTTGTAAAGGGGGGCTACACCTTC
CASSFVKGGYTF
>many|-|TRBV4-2|TRBJ1-5
TGTGCCAGCAGCCAAGGTCGGGGGGCAGGTCAGCCCCAGCATTTT
CASSQGRGAGQPQHF
>few|TRBD1|TRBV7-6|TRBJ2-6
TGTGCCAGCAGCCCCCTTATCGCCCGACTGACAGGGTCTGGGGCCAACGTCCTGACTTTC
CASSPLIARLTGSGANVLTF
>-|TRBD1|TRBV27|TRBJ1-1
TGTGCCAGCAGGGGATGGGACAGACGAAACACTGAAGCTTTCTTT
CASRGWDRRNTEAFF
>few|-|TRBV11-2|TRBJ2-1
TGTGCCAGCAGCTTAGAATTCGGCAGACCATACTACAATGAGCAGTTCTTC
CASSLEFGRPYYNEQFF
>few|-|TRBV5-6|TRBJ2-4
TGTTCCAGCAGCTTGTGGTACCGCCTGGGCGGAAACATTCAGTACTTC
CSSSLWYRLGGNIQYF
>-|TRBD1|TRBV10-3|TRBJ2-1
TGTGCCGCGACGGGACAGATATACAATGAGCAGTTCTTC
CAATGQIYNEQFF
>large|-|TRBV7-9|TRBJ2-3
TGTGCCAGCAGCGACGCTAGGGATACGCAGTATTTT
CASSDARDTQYF
>few|TRBD1|TRBV9|TRBJ1-1
TGTGCCAGCAGCTCTCGGACAGGGGTGAACACTGAAGCTTTCTTT
CASSSRTGVNTEAFF
>many|-|TRBV24-1|TRBJ2-2
TGTGCCACCAGTGACCAAGGGGAGACCGGGGAGCTGTTTTTT
CATSDQGETGELFF
>-|TRBD1|TRBV5-5|TRBJ1-5
TGTGCCAGCAGCTCGGGACAGGCAAGCAATCAGCCCCAGCATTTT
CASSSGQASNQPQHF
>-|TRBD2|TRBV2|TRBJ2-1
TGTGCCAGCAGTAGGACTAGCGGAGGAGGGGACTACAATGAGCAGTTCTTC
CASSRTSGGGDYNEQFF
>few|TRBD1|TRBV27|TRBJ1-2
TGTGCCAGCAGTTTATCGTCAGGGGGCAGGTATGGCTACACCTTC
CASSLSSGGRYGYTF
>many|-|TRBV7-2|TRBJ1-2
TGTGCCAGCAGCTTAGATAGAGGGGGAGGCTACACCTTC
CASSLDRGGGYTF
>many|-|TRBV9|TRBJ2-3
TGTGCCAGCAGCGGTAGGAGGGACAGAGATACGCAGTATTTT
CASSGRRDRDTQYF
>-|-|TRBV25-1|TRBJ2-3
TGTGCCCCCCAAGAGACCACATTGGATACGCAGTATTTT
CAPQETTLDTQYF
>few|-|TRBV3-1|TRBJ2-1
TGTGCCAGCAGCCAAGTCGGGAGCTCCTACAATGAGCAGTTCTTC
CASSQVGSSYNEQFF
>many|-|TRBV15|TRBJ2-4
TGTGCCACCAGCACCGAACTAGCCAAAAACATTCAGTACTTC
CATSTELAKNIQYF
>-|TRBD2|TRBV6-4|TRBJ2-3
TGTGCCAGCAGCCCGACTAGCGATACAGATACGCAGTATTTT
CASSPTSDTDTQYF
>many|-|TRBV5-1|TRBJ2-7
TGCGCCAGCAGCTCACACTACGAGCAGTACTTC
CASSSHYEQYF